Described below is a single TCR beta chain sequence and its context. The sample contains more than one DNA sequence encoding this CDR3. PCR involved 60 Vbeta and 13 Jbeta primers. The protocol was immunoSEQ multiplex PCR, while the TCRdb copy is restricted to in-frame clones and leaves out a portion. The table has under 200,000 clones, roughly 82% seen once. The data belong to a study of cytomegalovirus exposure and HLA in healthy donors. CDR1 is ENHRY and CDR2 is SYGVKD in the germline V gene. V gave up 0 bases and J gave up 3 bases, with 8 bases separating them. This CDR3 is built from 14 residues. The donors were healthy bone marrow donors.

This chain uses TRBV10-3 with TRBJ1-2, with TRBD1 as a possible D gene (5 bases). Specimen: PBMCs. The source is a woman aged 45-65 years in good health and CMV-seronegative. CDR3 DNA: TGTGCCATCAGTGAGTCGACGGGGGACTATGGCTACACCTTC. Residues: CAISESTGDYGYTF.